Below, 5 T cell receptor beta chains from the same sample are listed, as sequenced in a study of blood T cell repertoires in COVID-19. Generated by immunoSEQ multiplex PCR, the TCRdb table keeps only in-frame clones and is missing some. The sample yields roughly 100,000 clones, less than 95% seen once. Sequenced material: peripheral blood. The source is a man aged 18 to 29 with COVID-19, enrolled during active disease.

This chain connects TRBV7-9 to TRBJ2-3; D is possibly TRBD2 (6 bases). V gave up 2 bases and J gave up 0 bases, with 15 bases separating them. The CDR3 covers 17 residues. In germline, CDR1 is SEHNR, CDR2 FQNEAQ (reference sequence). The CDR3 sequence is CASSLRIPGGSTDTQYF. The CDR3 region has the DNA TGTGCCAGCAGCTTAAGGATCCCCGGAGGGAGCACAGATACGCAGTATTTT. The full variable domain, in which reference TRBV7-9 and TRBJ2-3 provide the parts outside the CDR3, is DTGVSQNPRHKITKRGQNVTFRCDPISEHNRLYWYRQTLGQGPEFLTYFQNEAQLEKSRLLSDRFSAERPKGSFSTLEIQRTEQGDSAMYLCASSLRIPGGSTDTQYFGPGTRLTVL.

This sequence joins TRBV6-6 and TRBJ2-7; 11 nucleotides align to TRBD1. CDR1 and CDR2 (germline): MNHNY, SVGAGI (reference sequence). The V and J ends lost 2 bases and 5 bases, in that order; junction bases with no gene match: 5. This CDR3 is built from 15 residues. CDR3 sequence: CASSYRDRGFDEQYF. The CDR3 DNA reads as TGTGCCAGCAGTTACAGGGACAGGGGGTTCGACGAGCAGTACTTC.

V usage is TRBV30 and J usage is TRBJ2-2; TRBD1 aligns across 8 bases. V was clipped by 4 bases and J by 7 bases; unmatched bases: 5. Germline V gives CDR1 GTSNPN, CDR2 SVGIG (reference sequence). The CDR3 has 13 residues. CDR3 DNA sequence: TGTGCCTGGAACCCGACAGGGGTCGGGGAGCTGTTTTTT. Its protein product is CAWNPTGVGELFF.

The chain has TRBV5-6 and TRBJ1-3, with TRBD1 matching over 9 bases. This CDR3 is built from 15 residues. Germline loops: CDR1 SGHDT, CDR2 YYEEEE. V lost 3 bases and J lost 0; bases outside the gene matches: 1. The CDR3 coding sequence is TGTGCCAGCAGCTGGGGACAGGGCTCTGGAAACACCATATATTTT. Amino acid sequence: CASSWGQGSGNTIYF.

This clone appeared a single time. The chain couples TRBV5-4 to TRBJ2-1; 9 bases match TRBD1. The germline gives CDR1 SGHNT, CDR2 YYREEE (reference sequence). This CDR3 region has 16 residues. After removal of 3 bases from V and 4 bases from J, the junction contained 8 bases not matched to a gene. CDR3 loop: CASSWTGVLRYNEQFF. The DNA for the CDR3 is TGTGCCAGCAGCTGGACAGGGGTCTTACGGTACAATGAGCAGTTCTTC.